This TCR beta chain is from a study of blood T cell repertoires in COVID-19. For the study at large: T cells, B-cell-depleted T cells, or PBMCs provided the cDNA or gDNA that served as material.

Participants' own reports of clinical history determined their cohort assignment. Sequencing used immunoSEQ multiplex PCR; TCRdb keeps in-frame clones, though not all of them. The sample shows around 250,000 clones, over 80% of them seen only once. The sequence was obtained from a human donor in a cohort exposed to, infected with or recovered from COVID-19 (not recorded which). The donor label of this sample is uncertain. What was sequenced was PBMCs or T cells enriched from blood (not recorded which).

As DNA, the CDR3 is TGTGCCAGCAGCTTGAAAGGACAAACCTATGGCTACACCTTC. This gives the protein CASSLKGQTYGYTF. J is TRBJ1-2 and V is TRBV5-4, with D possibly TRBD1 on 5 matching bases. The CDR3 has 14 amino acids. V was pared by 1 base and J by 4 bases, with 11 bases between. Germline CDR1 SGHNT, CDR2 YYREEE (reference sequence).